This T cell receptor beta chain was recovered during a study of blood T cell repertoires in COVID-19. Study background: Sites in the United States, Italy and Spain provided acute and convalescent COVID-19 samples. The cDNA or gDNA used as material had been derived from T cells, B-cell-depleted T cells, or PBMCs.

Per the study methods: Estimation of nucleated cell counts was performed using reference gene primer amplification. Method: immunoSEQ multiplex PCR; TCRdb's copy keeps in-frame clones and lacks some. D and trimming were read from the DNA, whereas the V and J calls and clone size are those reported in that table. Among fewer than 35,000 clones listed, about 90% were seen once. This CDR3 is built from 11 residues. V was cut by 7 bases and J by 5 bases, with 9 bases left in between. Germline V lookup: CDR1 SQVTM, CDR2 ANQGSEA. Sequencing used peripheral blood. This clonotype originated in a man aged 50-60 years with active or convalescent COVID-19. The V call is TRBV29-1, the J call TRBJ2-4; D possibly corresponds to TRBD2 (5 bases). CDR3 in amino acids: CSAGLENIQYF. The CDR3 coding sequence is TGCAGCGCCGGACTGGAAAACATTCAGTACTTC. The variable domain in full, with the rest retrieved from reference TRBV29-1 and TRBJ2-4, is SAVISQKPSRDICQRGTSLTIQCQVDSQVTMMFWYRQQPGQSLTLIATANQGSEATYESGFVIDKFPISRPNLTFSTLTVSNMSPEDSSIYLCSAGLENIQYFGAGTRLSVL.